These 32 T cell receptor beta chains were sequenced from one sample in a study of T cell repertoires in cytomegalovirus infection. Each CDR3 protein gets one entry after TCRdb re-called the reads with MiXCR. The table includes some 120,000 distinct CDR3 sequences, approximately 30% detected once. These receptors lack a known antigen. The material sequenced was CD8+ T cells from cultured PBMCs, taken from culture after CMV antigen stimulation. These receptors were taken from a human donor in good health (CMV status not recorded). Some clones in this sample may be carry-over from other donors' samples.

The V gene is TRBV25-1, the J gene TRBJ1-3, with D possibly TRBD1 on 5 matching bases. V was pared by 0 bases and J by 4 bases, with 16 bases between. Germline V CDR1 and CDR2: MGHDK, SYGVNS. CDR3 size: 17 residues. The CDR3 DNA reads TGTGCCAGCAGTGAATATGGCAAAAGGGGACGAGGAAACACCATATATTTT. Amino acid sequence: CASSEYGKRGRGNTIYF.

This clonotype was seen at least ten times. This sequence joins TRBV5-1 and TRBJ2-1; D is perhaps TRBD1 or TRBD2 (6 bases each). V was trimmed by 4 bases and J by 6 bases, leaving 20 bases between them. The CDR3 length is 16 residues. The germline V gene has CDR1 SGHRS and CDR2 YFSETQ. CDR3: CASSAGLGGSTNEQFF. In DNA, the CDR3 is TGCGCCAGCAGCGCGGGGCTGGGGGGCAGCACCAATGAGCAGTTCTTC.

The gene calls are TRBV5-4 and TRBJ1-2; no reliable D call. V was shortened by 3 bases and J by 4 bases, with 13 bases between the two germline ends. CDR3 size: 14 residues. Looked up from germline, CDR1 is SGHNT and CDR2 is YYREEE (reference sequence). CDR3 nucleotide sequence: TGTGCCAGCAGCTACCATGGTAGTCCCTATGGCTACACCTTC. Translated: CASSYHGSPYGYTF.

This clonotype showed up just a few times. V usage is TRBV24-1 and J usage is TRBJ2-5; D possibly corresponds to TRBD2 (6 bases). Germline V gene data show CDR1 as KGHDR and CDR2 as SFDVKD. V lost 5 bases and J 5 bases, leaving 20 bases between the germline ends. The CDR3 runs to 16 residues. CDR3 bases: TGTGCCACCAGTGCCCCCGGGCGGGGCCGGGGGGAGACCCAGTACTTC. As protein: CATSAPGRGRGETQYF.

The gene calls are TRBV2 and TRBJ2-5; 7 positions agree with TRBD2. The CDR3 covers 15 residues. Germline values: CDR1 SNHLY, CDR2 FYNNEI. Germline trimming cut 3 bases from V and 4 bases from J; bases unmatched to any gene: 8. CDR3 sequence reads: CASSDGRGSRETQYF. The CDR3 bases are TGTGCCAGCAGTGATGGGAGGGGATCAAGAGAGACCCAGTACTTC. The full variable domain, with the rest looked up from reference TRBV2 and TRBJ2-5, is EPEVTQTPSHQVTQMGQEVILRCVPISNHLYFYWYRQILGQKVEFLVSFYNNEISEKSEIFDDQFSVERPDGSNFTLKIRSTKLEDSAMYFCASSDGRGSRETQYFGPGTRLLVL.

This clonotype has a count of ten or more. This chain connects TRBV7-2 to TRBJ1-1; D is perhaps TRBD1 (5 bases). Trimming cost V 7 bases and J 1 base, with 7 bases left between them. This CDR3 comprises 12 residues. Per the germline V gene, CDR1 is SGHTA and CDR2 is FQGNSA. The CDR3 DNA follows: TGTGCCAGCACCCAGGGGAACACTGAAGCTTTCTTT. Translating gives CASTQGNTEAFF.

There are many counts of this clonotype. CDR3 coding DNA: TGTGCCAGCAGTTTACCCTCGACAGGCGGCACAGATACGCAGTATTTT. This codes for CASSLPSTGGTDTQYF. The V and J genes are TRBV28 and TRBJ2-3, with a tentative D call TRBD1 (6 bases). V was pared by 2 bases and J by 1 base, with 13 bases between. CDR1 is MDHEN and CDR2 is SYDVKM in the germline V gene. CDR3 size: 16 residues.

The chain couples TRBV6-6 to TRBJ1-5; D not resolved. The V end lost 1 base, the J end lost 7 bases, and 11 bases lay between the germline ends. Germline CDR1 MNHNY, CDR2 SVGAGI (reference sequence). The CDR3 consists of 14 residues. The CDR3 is CASSYWGLGQPQHF. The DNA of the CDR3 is TGTGCCAGCAGTTACTGGGGATTAGGGCAGCCCCAGCATTTT.

As DNA, the CDR3 is TGTGCCAGCAGCTTAGTTACAGGGGCCGGGGAGACCCAGTACTTC. This sequence encodes CASSLVTGAGETQYF. This chain joins TRBV7-2 and TRBJ2-5; TRBD1 aligns across 7 bases. This CDR3 is 15 amino acids long. CDR1 SGHTA and CDR2 FQGNSA come from the germline V gene. Trimming cost V 1 base and J 5 bases; bases outside gene matches: 7.

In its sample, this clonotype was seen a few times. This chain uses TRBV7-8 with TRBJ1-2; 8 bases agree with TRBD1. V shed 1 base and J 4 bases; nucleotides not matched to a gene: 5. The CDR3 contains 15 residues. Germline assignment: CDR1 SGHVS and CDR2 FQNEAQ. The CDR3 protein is CASSLVGTGPYGYTF. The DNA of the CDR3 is TGTGCCAGCAGCTTAGTTGGGACAGGCCCCTATGGCTACACCTTC.

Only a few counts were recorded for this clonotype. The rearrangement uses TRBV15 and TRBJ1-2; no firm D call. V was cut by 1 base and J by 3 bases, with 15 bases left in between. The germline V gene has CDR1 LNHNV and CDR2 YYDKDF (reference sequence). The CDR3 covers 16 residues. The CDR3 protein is CATSRVGKDIHYGYTF. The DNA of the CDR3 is TGTGCCACCAGCAGAGTTGGGAAAGACATCCACTATGGCTACACCTTC.

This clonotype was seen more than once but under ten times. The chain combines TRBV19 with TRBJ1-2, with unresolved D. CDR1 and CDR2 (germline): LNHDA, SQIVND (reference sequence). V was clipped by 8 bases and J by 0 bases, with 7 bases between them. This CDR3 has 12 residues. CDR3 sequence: CASYGTNYGYTF. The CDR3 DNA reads TGTGCCAGTTACGGCACTAACTATGGCTACACCTTC.

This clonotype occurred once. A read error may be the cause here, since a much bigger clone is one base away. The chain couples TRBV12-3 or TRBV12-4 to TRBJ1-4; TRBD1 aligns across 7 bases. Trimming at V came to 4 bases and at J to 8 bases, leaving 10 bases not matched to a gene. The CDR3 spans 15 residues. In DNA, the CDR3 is TGTGCCAGCAGTTCCCTGGACAGGAGTTCGGAAAAACTGTTTTTT. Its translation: CASSSLDRSSEKLFF.

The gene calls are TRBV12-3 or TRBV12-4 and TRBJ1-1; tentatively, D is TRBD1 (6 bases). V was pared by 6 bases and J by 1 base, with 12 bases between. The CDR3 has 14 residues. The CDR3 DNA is TGTGCCAGCAGATCAGGGGCTTCGAACACTGAAGCTTTCTTT. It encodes CASRSGASNTEAFF.

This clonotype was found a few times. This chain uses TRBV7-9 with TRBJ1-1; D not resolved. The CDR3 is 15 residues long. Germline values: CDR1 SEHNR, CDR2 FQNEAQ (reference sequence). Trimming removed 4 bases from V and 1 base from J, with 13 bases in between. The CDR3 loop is CASSSNSAGNTEAFF. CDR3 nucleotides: TGTGCCAGCAGCTCAAACTCCGCTGGGAACACTGAAGCTTTCTTT.

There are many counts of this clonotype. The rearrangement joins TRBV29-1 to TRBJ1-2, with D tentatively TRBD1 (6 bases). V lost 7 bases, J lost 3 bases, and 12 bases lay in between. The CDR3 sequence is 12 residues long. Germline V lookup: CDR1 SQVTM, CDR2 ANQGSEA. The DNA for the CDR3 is TGCAGCGGTTTGGAGGGGGACTATGGCTACACCTTC. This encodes CSGLEGDYGYTF.

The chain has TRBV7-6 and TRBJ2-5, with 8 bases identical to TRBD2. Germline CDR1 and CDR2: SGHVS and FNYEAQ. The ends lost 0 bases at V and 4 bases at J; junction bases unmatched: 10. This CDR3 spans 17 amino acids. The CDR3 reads CASSLATERGGGETQYF. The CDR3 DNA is TGTGCCAGCAGCTTAGCCACGGAACGGGGGGGCGGAGAGACCCAGTACTTC.

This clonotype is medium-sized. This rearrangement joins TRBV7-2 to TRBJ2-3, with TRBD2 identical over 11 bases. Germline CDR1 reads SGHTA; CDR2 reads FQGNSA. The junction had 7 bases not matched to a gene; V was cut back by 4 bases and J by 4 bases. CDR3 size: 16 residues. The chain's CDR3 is CASSYRLAGLADTQYF. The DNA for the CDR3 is TGTGCCAGCAGCTATCGACTAGCGGGGTTGGCAGATACGCAGTATTTT.

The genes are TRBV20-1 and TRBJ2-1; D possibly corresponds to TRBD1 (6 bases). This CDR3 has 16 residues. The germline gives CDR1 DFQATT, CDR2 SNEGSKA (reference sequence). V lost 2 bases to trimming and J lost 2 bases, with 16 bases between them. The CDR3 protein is CSARNLGGPTYNEQFF. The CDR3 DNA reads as TGCAGTGCTAGAAATCTAGGGGGACCTACCTACAATGAGCAGTTCTTC.

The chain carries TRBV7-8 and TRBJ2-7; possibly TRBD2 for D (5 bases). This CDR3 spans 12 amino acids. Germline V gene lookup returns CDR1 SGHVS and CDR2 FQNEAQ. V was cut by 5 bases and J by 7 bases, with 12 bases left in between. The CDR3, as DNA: TGTGCCAGCAGCCACCCTCCGGGGGAGCAGTACTTC. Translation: CASSHPPGEQYF.

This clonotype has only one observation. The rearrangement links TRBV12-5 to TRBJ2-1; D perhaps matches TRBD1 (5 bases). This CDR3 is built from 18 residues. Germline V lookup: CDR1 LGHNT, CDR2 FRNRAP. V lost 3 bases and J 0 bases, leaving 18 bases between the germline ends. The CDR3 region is CASGFLTEDISSYNEQFF. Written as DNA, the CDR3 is TGTGCTAGTGGTTTCCTTACAGAGGACATCTCCTCCTACAATGAGCAGTTCTTC.

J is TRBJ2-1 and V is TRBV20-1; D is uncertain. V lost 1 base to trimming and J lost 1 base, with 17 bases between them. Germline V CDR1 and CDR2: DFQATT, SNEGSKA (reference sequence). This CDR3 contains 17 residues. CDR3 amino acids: CSARANLDGRSYNEQFF. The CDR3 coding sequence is TGCAGTGCTAGAGCAAACCTCGACGGTAGGTCCTACAATGAGCAGTTCTTC.

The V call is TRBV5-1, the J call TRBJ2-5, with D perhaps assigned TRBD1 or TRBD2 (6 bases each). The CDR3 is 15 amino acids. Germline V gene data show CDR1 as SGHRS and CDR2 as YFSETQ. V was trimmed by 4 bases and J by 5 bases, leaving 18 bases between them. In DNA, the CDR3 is TGCGCCAGCAGCGAATGGCCGGGGGCTGGGGAGACCCAGTACTTC. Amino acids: CASSEWPGAGETQYF.

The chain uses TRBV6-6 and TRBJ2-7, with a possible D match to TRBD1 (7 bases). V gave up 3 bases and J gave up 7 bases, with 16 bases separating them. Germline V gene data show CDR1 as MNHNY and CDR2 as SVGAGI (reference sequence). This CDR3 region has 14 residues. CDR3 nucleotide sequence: TGTGCCAGCAGTTATGAAGGGGGCCGGGAGGAGCAGTACTTC. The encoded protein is CASSYEGGREEQYF.

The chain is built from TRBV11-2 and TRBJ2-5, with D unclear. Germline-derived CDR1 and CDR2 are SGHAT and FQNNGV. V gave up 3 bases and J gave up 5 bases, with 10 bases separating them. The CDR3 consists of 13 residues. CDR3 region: CASSLSNIETQYF. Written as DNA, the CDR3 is TGTGCCAGCAGCTTGAGTAACATTGAGACCCAGTACTTC.

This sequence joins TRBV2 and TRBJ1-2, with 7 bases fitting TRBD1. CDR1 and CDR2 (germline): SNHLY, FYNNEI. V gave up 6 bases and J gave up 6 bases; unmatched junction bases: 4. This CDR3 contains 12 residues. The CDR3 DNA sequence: TGTGCCAGCAGCGGACAGGTTCATGGCTACACCTTC. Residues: CASSGQVHGYTF.

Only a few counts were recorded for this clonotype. CDR3 coding DNA: TGTGCCAGCAGCTTGGACAGGGAGTGGGAGACCCAGTACTTC. This encodes CASSLDREWETQYF. V and J are TRBV7-8 and TRBJ2-5, with 8 bases fitting TRBD1. V was clipped by 3 bases and J by 5 bases; unmatched bases: 5. This CDR3 is 14 amino acids long. Germline V gene data show CDR1 as SGHVS and CDR2 as FQNEAQ.

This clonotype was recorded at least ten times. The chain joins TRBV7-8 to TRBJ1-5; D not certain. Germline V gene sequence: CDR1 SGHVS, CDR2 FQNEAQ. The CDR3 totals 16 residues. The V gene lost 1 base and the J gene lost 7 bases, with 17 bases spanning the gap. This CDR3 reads CASSLGEAARAQPQHF. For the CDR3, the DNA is TGTGCCAGCAGCTTAGGGGAAGCGGCCCGAGCCCAGCCCCAGCATTTT.

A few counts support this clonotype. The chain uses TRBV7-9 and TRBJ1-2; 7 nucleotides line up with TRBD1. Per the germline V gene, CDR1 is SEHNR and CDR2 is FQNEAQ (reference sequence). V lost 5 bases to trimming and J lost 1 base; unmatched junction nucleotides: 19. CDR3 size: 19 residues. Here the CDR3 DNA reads TGTGCCAGCAGCGAACGAACCAAAGGGACAGCGAACGATAACTATGGCTACACCTTC. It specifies CASSERTKGTANDNYGYTF. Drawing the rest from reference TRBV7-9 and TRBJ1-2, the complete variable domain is DTGVSQNPRHKITKRGQNVTFRCDPISEHNRLYWYRQTLGQGPEFLTYFQNEAQLEKSRLLSDRFSAERPKGSFSTLEIQRTEQGDSAMYLCASSERTKGTANDNYGYTFGSGTRLTVV.

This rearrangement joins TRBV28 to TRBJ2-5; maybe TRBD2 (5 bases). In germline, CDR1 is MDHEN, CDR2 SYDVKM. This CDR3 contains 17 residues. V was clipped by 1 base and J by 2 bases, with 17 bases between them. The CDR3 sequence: CASSLFGQEETQETQYF. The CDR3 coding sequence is TGTGCCAGCAGTTTATTCGGGCAGGAGGAAACACAAGAGACCCAGTACTTC.

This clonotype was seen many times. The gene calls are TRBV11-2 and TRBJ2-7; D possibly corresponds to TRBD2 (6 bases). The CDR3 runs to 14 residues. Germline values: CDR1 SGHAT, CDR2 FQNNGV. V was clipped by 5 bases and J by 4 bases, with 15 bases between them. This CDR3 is CASSPPGGTYEQYF. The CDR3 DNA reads TGTGCCAGCAGCCCCCCCGGTGGGACTTACGAGCAGTACTTC.

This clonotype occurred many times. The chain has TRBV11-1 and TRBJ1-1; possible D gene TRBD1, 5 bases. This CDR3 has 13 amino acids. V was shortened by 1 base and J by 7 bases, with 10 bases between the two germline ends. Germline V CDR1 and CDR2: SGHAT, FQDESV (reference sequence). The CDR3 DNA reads TGTGCCAGCAGCTTAGAATCCAGGGATGAAGCTTTCTTT. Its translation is CASSLESRDEAFF.